Reported below is one T cell receptor beta chain. This entry is derived from a study of Ad26.COV2.S vaccination and SARS-CoV-2 variants. In the study overall: Administration of Ad26.COV2.S was intramuscular, either once or twice 56 days apart.

Germline loops: CDR1 SGHDN, CDR2 FVKESK. The CDR3 runs to 12 residues. Trimming took 4 bases from V and 4 from J, leaving 7 bases between them. As for treatment: some 20 received Ad26.COV2.S at low or high dose, single or two shots; five or six received placebo; per-sample allocation not given. After the first vaccine or placebo injection, samples were drawn on day 63. Sequencing was performed with immunoSEQ multiplex PCR; in TCRdb, only in-frame clones are kept and a portion is missing. The sample lists approximately 420,000 clones; 75% to 90% were seen once. The TCR originated in a person aged 18-65 years who received the Ad26.COV2.S COVID-19 vaccine or a placebo. The sequenced sample was peripheral blood, obtained in a trial of Ad26.COV2.S vaccine versus placebo. The rearrangement uses TRBV14 and TRBJ1-2; unclear D gene. The CDR3 protein is CASSRDLYGYTF. For the CDR3, the DNA is TGTGCCAGCAGCCGGGATCTCTATGGCTACACCTTC.